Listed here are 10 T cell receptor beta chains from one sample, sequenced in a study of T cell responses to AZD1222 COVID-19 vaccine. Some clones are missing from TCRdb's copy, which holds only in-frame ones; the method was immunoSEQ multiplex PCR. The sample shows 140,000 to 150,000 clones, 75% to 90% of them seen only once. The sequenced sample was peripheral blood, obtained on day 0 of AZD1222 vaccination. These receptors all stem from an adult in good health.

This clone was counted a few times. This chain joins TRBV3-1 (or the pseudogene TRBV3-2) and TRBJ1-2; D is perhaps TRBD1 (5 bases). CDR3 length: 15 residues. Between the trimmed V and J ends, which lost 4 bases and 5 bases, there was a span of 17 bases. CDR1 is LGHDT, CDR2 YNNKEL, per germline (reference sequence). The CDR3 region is CASSPFPGTDYGYTF. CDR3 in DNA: TGTGCCAGCAGCCCTTTTCCCGGGACTGATTATGGCTACACCTTC.

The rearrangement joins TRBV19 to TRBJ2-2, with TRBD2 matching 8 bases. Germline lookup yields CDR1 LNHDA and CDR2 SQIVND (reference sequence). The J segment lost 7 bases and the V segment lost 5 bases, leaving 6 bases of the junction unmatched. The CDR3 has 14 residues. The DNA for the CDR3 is TGTGCCAGTAGTGACGGGACTAGTGACGGGGAGCTGTTTTTT. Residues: CASSDGTSDGELFF.

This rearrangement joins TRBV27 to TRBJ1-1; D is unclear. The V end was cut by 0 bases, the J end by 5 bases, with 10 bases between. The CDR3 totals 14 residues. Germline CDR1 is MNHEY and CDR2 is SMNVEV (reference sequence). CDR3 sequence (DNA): TGTGCCAGCAGTTTATCGGCAGGCTGGACTGAAGCTTTCTTT. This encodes CASSLSAGWTEAFF.

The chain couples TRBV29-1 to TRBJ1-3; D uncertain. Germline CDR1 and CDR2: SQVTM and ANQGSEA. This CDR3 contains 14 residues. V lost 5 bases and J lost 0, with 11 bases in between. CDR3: CSVTEGYSGNTIYF. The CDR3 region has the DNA TGCAGCGTTACCGAGGGATACTCTGGAAACACCATATATTTT. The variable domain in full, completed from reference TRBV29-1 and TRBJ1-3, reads SAVISQKPSRDICQRGTSLTIQCQVDSQVTMMFWYRQQPGQSLTLIATANQGSEATYESGFVIDKFPISRPNLTFSTLTVSNMSPEDSSIYLCSVTEGYSGNTIYFGEGSWLTVV.

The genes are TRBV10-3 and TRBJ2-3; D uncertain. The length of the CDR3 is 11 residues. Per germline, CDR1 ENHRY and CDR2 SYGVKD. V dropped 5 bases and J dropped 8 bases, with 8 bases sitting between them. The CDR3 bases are TGTGCCATCAGTTCAGGCGGTACGCAGTATTTT. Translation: CAISSGGTQYF.

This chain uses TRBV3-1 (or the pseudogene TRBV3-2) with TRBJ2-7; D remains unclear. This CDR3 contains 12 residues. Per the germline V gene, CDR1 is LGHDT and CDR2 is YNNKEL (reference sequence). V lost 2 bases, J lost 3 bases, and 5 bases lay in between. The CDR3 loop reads CASSQTLYEQYF. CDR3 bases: TGTGCCAGCAGCCAAACACTCTACGAGCAGTACTTC.

CDR3 in amino acids: CASSTSPTTGGRDGYTF. DNA for the CDR3: TGTGCCAGTAGTACCTCACCAACGACAGGGGGCAGGGATGGCTACACCTTC. This sequence joins TRBV19 and TRBJ1-2; 10 bases fit TRBD1. The germline V gene has CDR1 LNHDA and CDR2 SQIVND (reference sequence). V shed 4 bases and J 6 bases; nucleotides not matched to a gene: 14. CDR3 length: 17 residues.

As DNA, the CDR3 is TGTGCCAGCTCACCAGGGACAGGGGCTGGTCAGCCCCAGCATTTT. Protein product: CASSPGTGAGQPQHF. The chain recombines TRBV18 with TRBJ1-5, with 10 bases matching TRBD1. CDR1 and CDR2 (germline): KGHSH, LQKENI. With 2 bases clipped from V and 6 bases from J, the junction kept 4 bases outside the gene matches. CDR3 size: 15 residues.

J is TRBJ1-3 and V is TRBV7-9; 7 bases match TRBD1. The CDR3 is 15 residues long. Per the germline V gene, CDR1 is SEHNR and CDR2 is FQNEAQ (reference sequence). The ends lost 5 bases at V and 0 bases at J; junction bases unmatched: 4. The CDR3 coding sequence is TGTGCCAGCAGCGTATGGACAGGCTCTGGAAACACCATATATTTT. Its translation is CASSVWTGSGNTIYF.

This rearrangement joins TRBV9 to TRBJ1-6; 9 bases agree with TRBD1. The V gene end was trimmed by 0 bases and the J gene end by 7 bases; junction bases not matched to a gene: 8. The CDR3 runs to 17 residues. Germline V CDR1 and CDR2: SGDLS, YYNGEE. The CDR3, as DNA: TGTGCCAGCAGCGTAGACGTCCTGGGACAGGGAAATTCACCCCTCCACTTT. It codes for CASSVDVLGQGNSPLHF.